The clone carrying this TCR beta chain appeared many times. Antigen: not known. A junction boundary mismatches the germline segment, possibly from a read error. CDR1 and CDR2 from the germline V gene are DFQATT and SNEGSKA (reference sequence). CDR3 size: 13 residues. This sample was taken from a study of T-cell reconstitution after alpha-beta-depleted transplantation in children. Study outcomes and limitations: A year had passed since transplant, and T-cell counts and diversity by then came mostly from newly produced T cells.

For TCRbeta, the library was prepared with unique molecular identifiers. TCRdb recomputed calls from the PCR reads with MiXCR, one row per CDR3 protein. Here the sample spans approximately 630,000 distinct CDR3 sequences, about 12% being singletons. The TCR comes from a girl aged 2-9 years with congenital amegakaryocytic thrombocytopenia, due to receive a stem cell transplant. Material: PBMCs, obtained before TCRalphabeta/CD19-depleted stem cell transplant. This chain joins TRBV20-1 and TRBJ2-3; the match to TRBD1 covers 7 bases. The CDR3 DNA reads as TGCAGTGCGTACCGGACGGGGACAGACACGCAGTATTTT. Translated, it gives CSAYRTGTDTQYF.